This T cell receptor beta chain is drawn from a study of shared clonotypes between healthy human individuals. The study's findings and limits: An anticipated effect of sequencing depth on clonotype sharing among donors was recognized.

Losses at the gene ends were 3 bases for V and 4 bases for J; bases not matched to a gene: 3. The CDR3 has 13 amino acids. The germline CDR1 and CDR2 sequences are KGHSH and LQKENI. The protocol was immunoSEQ multiplex PCR, while the TCRdb copy is restricted to in-frame clones and leaves out a portion. The sample consists of some 200,000 clones, over 85% of them appearing once. Details on this clone: Its target is unknown.

The TCR sequence derives from a woman in her twenties or thirties in good health. The V gene is TRBV18, the J gene TRBJ2-7; 7 nucleotides line up with TRBD2. Sequenced sample: naive CD4+ T cells sorted from blood. Indicated subset: CD45RA+ positively selected. CDR3 nucleotides: TGTGCCAGCTCACCGGGACTACCGTACGAGCAGTACTTC. Protein sequence: CASSPGLPYEQYF.